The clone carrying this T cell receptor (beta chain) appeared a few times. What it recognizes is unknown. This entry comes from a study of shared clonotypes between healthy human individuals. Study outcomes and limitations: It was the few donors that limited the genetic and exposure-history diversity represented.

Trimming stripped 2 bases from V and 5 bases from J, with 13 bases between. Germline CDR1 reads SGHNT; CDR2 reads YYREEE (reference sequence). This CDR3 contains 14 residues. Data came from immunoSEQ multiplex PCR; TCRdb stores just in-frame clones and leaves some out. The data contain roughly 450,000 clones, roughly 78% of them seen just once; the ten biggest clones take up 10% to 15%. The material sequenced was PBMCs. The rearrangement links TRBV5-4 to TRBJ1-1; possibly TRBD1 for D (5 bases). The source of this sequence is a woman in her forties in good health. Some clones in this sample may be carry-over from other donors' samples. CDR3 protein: CASSFKIGETEAFF. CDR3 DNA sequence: TGTGCCAGCAGCTTCAAAATAGGGGAGACTGAAGCTTTCTTT.